This TCR beta chain was documented in a study of shared clonotypes between healthy human individuals. Whole-study context: The donor group consisted of a couple of women and a few men, aged 18 to 49. General study findings and limits: Among non-shared clonotypes, generation probabilities were lower than among those shared by all four donors.

Naive CD8 cells lacked CD45RO and underwent positive selection for CCR7, leaving out terminally differentiated effector memory CD45RA+ cells. Donors, healthy HIV-negative adults, lacked recent acute infections or vaccinations. V lost 2 bases and J 6 bases, leaving 14 bases between the germline ends. CDR3 length: 14 residues. Germline V CDR1 and CDR2: SEHNR, FQNEAQ (reference sequence). Several immunoSEQ plates held equal portions of the genomic DNA taken from each subset. Assay: immunoSEQ multiplex PCR; the TCRdb copy retains only in-frame clones and omits some. The sample has some 2.1 million clones, around 93% seen once. As regards this clone: What it binds is unknown.

The sample taken for sequencing was naive CD8+ T cells from PBMCs. The sequence derives from a man aged 18 to 29 in good health. Some clones in this sample may be carry-over from other donors' samples. This rearrangement joins TRBV7-9 to TRBJ2-7; unclear D gene. The CDR3 DNA is TGTGCCAGCAGCTTATCTGGGCTAGGTTTCGAGCAGTACTTC. Residues: CASSLSGLGFEQYF.